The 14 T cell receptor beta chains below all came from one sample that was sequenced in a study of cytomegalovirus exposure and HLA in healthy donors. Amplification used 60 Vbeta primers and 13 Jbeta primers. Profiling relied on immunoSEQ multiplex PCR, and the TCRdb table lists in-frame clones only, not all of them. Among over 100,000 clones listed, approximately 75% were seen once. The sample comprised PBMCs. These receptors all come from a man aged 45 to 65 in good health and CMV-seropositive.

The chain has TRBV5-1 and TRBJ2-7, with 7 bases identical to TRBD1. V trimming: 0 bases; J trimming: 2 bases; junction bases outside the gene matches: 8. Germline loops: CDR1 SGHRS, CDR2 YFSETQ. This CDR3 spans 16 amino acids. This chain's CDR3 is CASSLDGQAFPYEQYF. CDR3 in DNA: TGCGCCAGCAGCTTGGATGGACAGGCTTTCCCCTACGAGCAGTACTTC.

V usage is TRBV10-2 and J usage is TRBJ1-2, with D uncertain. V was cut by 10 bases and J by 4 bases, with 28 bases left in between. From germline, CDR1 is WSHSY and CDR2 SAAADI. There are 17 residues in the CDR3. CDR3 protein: CATWGTVGKSIGYGYTF. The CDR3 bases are TGCGCCACCTGGGGAACCGTCGGGAAATCTATTGGCTATGGCTACACCTTC.

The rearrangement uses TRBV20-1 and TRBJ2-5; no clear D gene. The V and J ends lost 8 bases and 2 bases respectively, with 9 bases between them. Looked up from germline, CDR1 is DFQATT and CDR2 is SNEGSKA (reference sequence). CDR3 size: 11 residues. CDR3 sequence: CSSERQETQYF. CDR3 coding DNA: TGCAGTTCTGAGAGGCAAGAGACCCAGTACTTC.

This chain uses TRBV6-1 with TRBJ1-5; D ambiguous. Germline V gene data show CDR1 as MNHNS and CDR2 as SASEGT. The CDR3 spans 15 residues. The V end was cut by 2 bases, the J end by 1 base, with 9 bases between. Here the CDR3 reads CASSEITTSNQPQHF. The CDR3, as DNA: TGTGCCAGCAGTGAAATCACGACAAGCAATCAGCCCCAGCATTTT.

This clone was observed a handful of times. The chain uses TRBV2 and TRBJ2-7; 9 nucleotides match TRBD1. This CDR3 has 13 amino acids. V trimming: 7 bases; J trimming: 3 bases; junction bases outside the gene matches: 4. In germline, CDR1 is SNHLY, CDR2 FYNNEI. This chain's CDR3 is CASNQDRGYEQYF. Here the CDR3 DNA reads TGTGCCAGCAACCAGGACAGGGGCTACGAGCAGTACTTC.

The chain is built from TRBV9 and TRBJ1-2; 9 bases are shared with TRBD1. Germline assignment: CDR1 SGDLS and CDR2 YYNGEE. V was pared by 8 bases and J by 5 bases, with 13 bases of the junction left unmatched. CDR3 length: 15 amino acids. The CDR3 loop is CASSGQGGDGYGYTF. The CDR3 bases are TGTGCCAGTTCGGGACAGGGAGGAGATGGGTATGGCTACACCTTC.

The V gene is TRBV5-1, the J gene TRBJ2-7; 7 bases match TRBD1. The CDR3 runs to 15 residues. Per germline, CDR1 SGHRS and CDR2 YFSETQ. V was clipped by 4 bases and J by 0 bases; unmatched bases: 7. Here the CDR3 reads CASSHRGHSSYEQYF. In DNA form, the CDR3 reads TGCGCCAGCAGCCACAGGGGCCATAGCTCCTACGAGCAGTACTTC.

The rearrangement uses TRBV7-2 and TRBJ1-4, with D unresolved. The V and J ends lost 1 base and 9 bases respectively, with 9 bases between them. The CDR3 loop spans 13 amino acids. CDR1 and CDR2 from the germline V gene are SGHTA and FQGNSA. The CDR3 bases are TGTGCCAGCAGCTTAGACAGAGTACAAAAACTGTTTTTT. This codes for CASSLDRVQKLFF.

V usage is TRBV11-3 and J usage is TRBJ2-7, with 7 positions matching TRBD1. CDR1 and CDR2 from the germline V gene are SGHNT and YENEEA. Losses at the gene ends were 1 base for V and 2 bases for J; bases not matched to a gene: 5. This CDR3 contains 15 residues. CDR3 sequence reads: CASSLVGQGAYEQYF. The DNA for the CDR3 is TGTGCCAGCAGCTTAGTCGGGCAGGGGGCCTACGAGCAGTACTTC.

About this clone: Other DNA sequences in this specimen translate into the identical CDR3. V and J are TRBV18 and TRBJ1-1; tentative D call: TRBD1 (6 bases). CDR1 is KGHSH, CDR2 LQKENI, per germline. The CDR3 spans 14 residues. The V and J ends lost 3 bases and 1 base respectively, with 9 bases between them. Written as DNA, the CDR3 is TGTGCCAGCTCACCGGACAGAAAGAACACTGAAGCTTTCTTT. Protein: CASSPDRKNTEAFF.

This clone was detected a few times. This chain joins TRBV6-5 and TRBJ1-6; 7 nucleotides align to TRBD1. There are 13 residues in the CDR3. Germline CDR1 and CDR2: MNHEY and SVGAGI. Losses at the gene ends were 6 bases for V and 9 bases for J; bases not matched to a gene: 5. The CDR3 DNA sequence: TGTGCCAGCAGACCCGGGACAGTTTCACCCCTCCACTTT. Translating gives CASRPGTVSPLHF.

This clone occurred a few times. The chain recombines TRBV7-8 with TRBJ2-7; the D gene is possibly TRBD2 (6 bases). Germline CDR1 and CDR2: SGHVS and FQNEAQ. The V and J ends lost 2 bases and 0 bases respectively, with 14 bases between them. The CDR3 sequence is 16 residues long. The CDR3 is CASSLKGGLNSYEQYF. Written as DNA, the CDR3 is TGTGCCAGCAGCTTAAAGGGAGGCCTTAACTCCTACGAGCAGTACTTC.

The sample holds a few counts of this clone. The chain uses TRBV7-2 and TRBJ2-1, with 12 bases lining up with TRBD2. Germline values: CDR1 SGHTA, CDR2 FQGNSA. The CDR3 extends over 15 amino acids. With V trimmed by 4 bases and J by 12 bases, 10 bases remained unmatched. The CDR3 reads CASSWGTSGSSGQFF. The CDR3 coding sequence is TGTGCCAGCAGCTGGGGGACTAGCGGGTCGAGTGGGCAGTTCTTC.

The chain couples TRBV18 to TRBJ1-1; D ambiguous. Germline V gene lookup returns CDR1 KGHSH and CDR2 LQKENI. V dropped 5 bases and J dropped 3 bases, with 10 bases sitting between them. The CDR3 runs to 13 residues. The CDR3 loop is CASSETRDTEAFF. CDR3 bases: TGTGCCAGCTCAGAGACTAGGGACACTGAAGCTTTCTTT.